Shown below are 24 T cell receptor beta chains from a single sample sequenced in a study of blood T cell repertoires in COVID-19. Clones were read by immunoSEQ multiplex PCR, and TCRdb kept only the in-frame ones, dropping some. The table has just over 650,000 clones, about 87% seen once. The material sequenced was peripheral blood. These receptors were taken from a woman younger than 35 with acute or convalescent COVID-19.

The chain uses TRBV10-3 and TRBJ1-4; TRBD1 matches 10 bases. Germline V gene sequence: CDR1 ENHRY, CDR2 SYGVKD. The CDR3 spans 15 residues. The V and J ends lost 10 bases and 7 bases, in that order; junction bases with no gene match: 12. CDR3 coding DNA: TGTGCCACCGGGACAGGGGTGTTGGGAAGTGAAAAACTGTTTTTT. It encodes CATGTGVLGSEKLFF.

The V and J genes are TRBV2 and TRBJ1-5; 8 bases map to TRBD1. The J segment lost 1 base and the V segment lost 6 bases, leaving 5 bases of the junction unmatched. The CDR3 length is 15 residues. From germline, CDR1 is SNHLY and CDR2 FYNNEI. DNA of the CDR3: TGTGCCAGCAGATGGACAGGGATAAGCAATCAGCCCCAGCATTTT. Amino acid sequence: CASRWTGISNQPQHF.

The V gene is TRBV5-5, the J gene TRBJ1-5, with TRBD1 as a possible D gene (6 bases). The CDR3 is 15 amino acids. Per germline, CDR1 SGHKS and CDR2 YYEKEE (reference sequence). Trimming pared 1 base from V and 1 base from J, leaving 9 bases between. Here the CDR3 DNA reads TGTGCCAGCAGCTTGTCCAGGGGAAGCAATCAGCCCCAGCATTTT. Translation: CASSLSRGSNQPQHF.

The sample holds a few counts of this clone. V gene TRBV7-9 combines with J gene TRBJ1-3, with 8 bases fitting TRBD1. This CDR3 is 15 amino acids long. The V segment lost 3 bases and the J segment 8 bases; nucleotides outside the gene matches: 9. CDR1 and CDR2 from the germline V gene are SEHNR and FQNEAQ (reference sequence). This CDR3 reads CASSFGQGVGDTIYF. The CDR3 DNA reads as TGTGCCAGCAGCTTTGGACAGGGTGTAGGAGACACCATATATTTT.

The genes are TRBV7-2 and TRBJ1-2, with a tentative D call TRBD1 (5 bases). The CDR3 contains 16 residues. Trimming left V 5 bases short and J 4 bases short, with 20 bases between. Germline-derived CDR1 and CDR2 are SGHTA and FQGNSA. The CDR3 region has the DNA TGTGCCAGCAGCACGACCGGGGGGGAAGTTGGCTATGGCTACACCTTC. Translated, it gives CASSTTGGEVGYGYTF.

The chain couples TRBV4-2 to TRBJ1-4; unclear D gene. Germline values: CDR1 LGHNA, CDR2 YNFKEQ. V was shortened by 4 bases and J by 8 bases, with 11 bases between the two germline ends. This CDR3 contains 13 residues. The CDR3 protein is CASSRTGGEKLFF. The CDR3 region has the DNA TGTGCCAGCAGCCGAACCGGAGGAGAAAAACTGTTTTTT.

This sequence joins TRBV6-2 or TRBV6-3 and TRBJ1-1; TRBD1 matches 7 bases. The V gene's germline CDR1 is MNHEY and CDR2 SVGEGT. The CDR3 is 15 residues long. V dropped 4 bases and J dropped 3; count of bases not matched to a gene: 8. The CDR3 spells CASSFTNRGHTEAFF. In nucleotides, the CDR3 is TGTGCCAGCAGTTTTACCAACAGGGGCCACACTGAAGCTTTCTTT.

The CDR3 coding sequence is TGCGCCAGCAGCCCCTTAACCGGGACTAGCGGATACAATGAGCAGTTCTTC. Its protein product is CASSPLTGTSGYNEQFF. The chain is built from TRBV4-1 and TRBJ2-1; TRBD2 matches at 11 bases. Germline assignment: CDR1 MGHRA and CDR2 YSYEKL. Germline trimming cut 4 bases from V and 4 bases from J; bases unmatched to any gene: 9. The CDR3 sequence is 17 residues long.

The chain joins TRBV27 to TRBJ1-2, with a weak D call TRBD1 (5 bases). Germline V gene lookup returns CDR1 MNHEY and CDR2 SMNVEV (reference sequence). Between the trimmed V and J ends, which lost 3 bases and 4 bases, there was a span of 15 bases. The CDR3 extends over 15 amino acids. CDR3 in amino acids: CASSFSRDSLYGYTF. The DNA of the CDR3 is TGTGCCAGCAGTTTTTCGCGCGACAGCCTCTATGGCTACACCTTC.

The gene calls are TRBV10-3 and TRBJ1-3; perhaps TRBD1 as D (5 bases). This CDR3 is built from 18 residues. V lost 0 bases to trimming and J lost 0 bases, with 15 bases between them. Looked up from germline, CDR1 is ENHRY and CDR2 is SYGVKD. CDR3 coding DNA: TGTGCCATCAGTGAGTCCCCTCCGACAGCGCTCTCTGGAAACACCATATATTTT. Its translation is CAISESPPTALSGNTIYF.

The genes are TRBV27 and TRBJ1-2, with TRBD1 matching over 9 bases. Per the germline V gene, CDR1 is MNHEY and CDR2 is SMNVEV (reference sequence). The CDR3 consists of 15 residues. Trimming at V came to 6 bases and at J to 2 bases, leaving 7 bases not matched to a gene. The DNA of the CDR3 is TGTGCCAGCAGCCAGGGACAGGGTGCCAACTATGGCTACACCTTC. Amino acid sequence: CASSQGQGANYGYTF.

V and J are TRBV2 and TRBJ1-1, with 7 bases that match TRBD1. The CDR3 spans 15 residues. After removal of 4 bases from V and 4 bases from J, the junction contained 9 bases not matched to a gene. The germline V gene has CDR1 SNHLY and CDR2 FYNNEI. The CDR3 nucleotides read TGTGCCAGCAGTGGTCAGGGGGGTAGGCGCACTGAAGCTTTCTTT. Its translation is CASSGQGGRRTEAFF. Using reference TRBV2 and TRBJ1-1 for the parts outside the CDR3, the full variable domain is EPEVTQTPSHQVTQMGQEVILRCVPISNHLYFYWYRQILGQKVEFLVSFYNNEISEKSEIFDDQFSVERPDGSNFTLKIRSTKLEDSAMYFCASSGQGGRRTEAFFGQGTRLTVV.

This chain links TRBV6-4 with TRBJ2-1; the match to TRBD1 covers 9 bases. Germline CDR1 and CDR2: MRHNA and SNTAGT. Trimming cost V 3 bases and J 6 bases; bases outside gene matches: 6. CDR3 size: 15 residues. For the CDR3, the DNA is TGTGCCAGCAGTGAATTCGGACAGGGGACCAATGAGCAGTTCTTC. Protein: CASSEFGQGTNEQFF.

The chain joins TRBV24-1 to TRBJ1-5; D is unresolved. Germline V gene lookup returns CDR1 KGHDR and CDR2 SFDVKD. This CDR3 spans 16 amino acids. The germline V and J ends were trimmed by 7 bases and 0 bases, with 15 bases remaining between them. CDR3 nucleotide sequence: TGTGCCACCAGCGACTCCCAGCTTTATAGCAATCAGCCCCAGCATTTT. It yields the protein CATSDSQLYSNQPQHF.

This clone was recorded once. Additional DNA sequences in this sample encode the identical CDR3. V gene TRBV5-1 combines with J gene TRBJ2-3; possibly TRBD2 for D (5 bases). CDR3 length: 14 residues. Per the germline V gene, CDR1 is SGHRS and CDR2 is YFSETQ. The germline V and J ends were trimmed by 0 bases and 3 bases, with 8 bases remaining between them. The CDR3 loop reads CASSLAPGTDTQYF. CDR3 in DNA: TGCGCCAGCAGCTTGGCCCCGGGGACAGATACGCAGTATTTT.

This chain connects TRBV2 to TRBJ2-1; TRBD2 agrees at 8 bases. Germline V gene data show CDR1 as SNHLY and CDR2 as FYNNEI. V lost 6 bases and J lost 4; bases outside the gene matches: 2. The CDR3 length is 13 residues. The CDR3: CASRLAVYNEQFF. The CDR3 nucleotides read TGTGCCAGCAGACTAGCGGTATACAATGAGCAGTTCTTC.

V usage is TRBV7-7 and J usage is TRBJ2-2; 15 positions match TRBD2. Looked up from germline, CDR1 is SSHAT and CDR2 is FNYEAQ (reference sequence). The CDR3 contains 18 residues. The J segment lost 4 bases and the V segment lost 4 bases, leaving 7 bases of the junction unmatched. CDR3 bases: TGTGCCAGCAGCTCACGCTTGGGACTAGCGGGGGGCACCGGGGAGCTGTTTTTT. It encodes CASSSRLGLAGGTGELFF. The entire variable domain, with the rest obtained from reference TRBV7-7 and TRBJ2-2, is as follows: GAGVSQSPRYKVTKRGQDVTLRCDPISSHATLYWYQQALGQGPEFLTYFNYEAQPDKSGLPSDRFSAERPEGSISTLTIQRTEQRDSAMYRCASSSRLGLAGGTGELFFGEGSRLTVL.

On this clone itself: The same CDR3 arises from other DNA sequences in this sample as well. V usage is TRBV5-1 and J usage is TRBJ2-2; no clear D gene. Trimming removed 2 bases at V and 3 bases at J, with 8 bases between. The CDR3 spans 14 residues. Germline V gene lookup returns CDR1 SGHRS and CDR2 YFSETQ. The CDR3 DNA follows: TGCGCCAGCAGCTTAGCCCTGGACACCGGGGAGCTGTTTTTT. Translation gives CASSLALDTGELFF. Filled out from reference TRBV5-1 and TRBJ2-2, the complete variable domain reads KAGVTQTPRYLIKTRGQQVTLSCSPISGHRSVSWYQQTPGQGLQFLFEYFSETQRNKGNFPGRFSGRQFSNSRSEMNVSTLELGDSALYLCASSLALDTGELFFGEGSRLTVL.

The table lists this clone with a count of one. The CDR3 sequence: CASSPRGVRQFF. The CDR3 DNA follows: TGTGCCAGCAGCCCGCGGGGGGTACGGCAGTTCTTC. The chain combines TRBV7-6 with TRBJ2-1; 8 bases are a match to TRBD2. Trimming cost V 5 bases and J 12 bases; bases outside gene matches: 6. CDR3 size: 12 residues. CDR1 is SGHVS and CDR2 is FNYEAQ in the germline V gene.

The CDR3 here is CASSAGRAAQETQYF. In DNA form, the CDR3 reads TGTGCCAGCAGCGCGGGTCGGGCAGCCCAAGAGACCCAGTACTTC. The V gene is TRBV25-1, the J gene TRBJ2-5; D may be TRBD2 (5 bases). The V gene's germline CDR1 is MGHDK and CDR2 SYGVNS. Between the trimmed V and J ends, which lost 6 bases and 1 base, there was a span of 15 bases. This CDR3 is 15 amino acids long.

This clone showed up just once. The rearrangement links TRBV2 to TRBJ1-2; 7 bases are a match to TRBD1. CDR1 is SNHLY and CDR2 is FYNNEI in the germline V gene. The CDR3 has 13 amino acids. With 6 bases clipped from V and 4 bases from J, the junction kept 5 bases outside the gene matches. CDR3 sequence reads: CASSRGQSYGYTF. Here the CDR3 DNA reads TGTGCCAGCAGCCGGGGACAGAGCTATGGCTACACCTTC.

The chain uses TRBV7-3 and TRBJ2-1; possible D gene TRBD1, 6 bases. CDR1 is SGHTA and CDR2 is FQGTGA in the germline V gene. The V gene lost 3 bases and the J gene lost 2 bases, with 11 bases spanning the gap. The CDR3 contains 15 residues. The CDR3 sequence: CASSFRDIAYNEQFF. The CDR3 nucleotides are TGTGCCAGCAGCTTTCGGGACATAGCCTACAATGAGCAGTTCTTC.

The chain is built from TRBV30 and TRBJ1-1; D perhaps matches TRBD1 (6 bases). Germline CDR1 reads GTSNPN; CDR2 reads SVGIG (reference sequence). V shed 3 bases and J shed 3 bases, with 14 bases lying between them. This CDR3 has 14 amino acids. CDR3 in DNA: TGTGCCTGGAGCTACCGGACAGTCGACACTGAAGCTTTCTTT. This gives the protein CAWSYRTVDTEAFF. The full variable domain, with the rest looked up from reference TRBV30 and TRBJ1-1, is SQTIHQWPATLVQPVGSPLSLECTVEGTSNPNLYWYRQAAGRGLQLLFYSVGIGQISSEVPQNLSASRPQDRQFILSSKKLLLSDSGFYLCAWSYRTVDTEAFFGQGTRLTVV.

The chain combines TRBV11-2 with TRBJ2-2; D not resolved. The CDR3 extends over 14 amino acids. The V gene's germline CDR1 is SGHAT and CDR2 FQNNGV. Trimming cost V 5 bases and J 6 bases, with 13 bases left between them. CDR3: CASSPRFGPGELFF. CDR3 DNA sequence: TGTGCCAGCAGCCCGCGATTTGGTCCCGGGGAGCTGTTTTTT.